The entry that follows covers one T cell receptor beta chain sequence. This specimen belongs to a study of blood T cell repertoires in COVID-19. Profiled with immunoSEQ multiplex PCR; TCRdb holds only in-frame clones, not every one. The sample carries about 220,000 clones, about three quarters recorded once. Input material: peripheral blood. The receptor's source is a woman in her sixties or seventies with acute or convalescent COVID-19.

DNA of the CDR3: TGTGCCAGCAGTTACCCCCTACTAGCGGGGCACTCCTACGAGCAGTACTTC. Translated: CASSYPLLAGHSYEQYF. This chain uses TRBV6-2 or TRBV6-3 with TRBJ2-7; 10 bases match TRBD2. This CDR3 spans 17 amino acids. The J segment lost 0 bases and the V segment lost 2 bases, leaving 7 bases of the junction unmatched. CDR1 is MNHEY and CDR2 is SVGEGT in the germline V gene.